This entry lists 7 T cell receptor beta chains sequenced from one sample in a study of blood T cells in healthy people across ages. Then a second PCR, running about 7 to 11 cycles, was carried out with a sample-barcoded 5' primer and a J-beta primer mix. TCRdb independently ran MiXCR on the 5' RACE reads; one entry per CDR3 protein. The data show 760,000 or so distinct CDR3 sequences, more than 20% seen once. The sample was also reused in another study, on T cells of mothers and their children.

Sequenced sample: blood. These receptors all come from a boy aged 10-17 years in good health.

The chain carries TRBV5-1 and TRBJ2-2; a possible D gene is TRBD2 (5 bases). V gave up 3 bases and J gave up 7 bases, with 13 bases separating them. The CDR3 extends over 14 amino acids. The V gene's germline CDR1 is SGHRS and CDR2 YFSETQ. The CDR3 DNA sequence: TGCGCCAGCAGCTCTTTGGGAGCCAGCGGGGAGCTGTTTTTT. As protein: CASSSLGASGELFF.

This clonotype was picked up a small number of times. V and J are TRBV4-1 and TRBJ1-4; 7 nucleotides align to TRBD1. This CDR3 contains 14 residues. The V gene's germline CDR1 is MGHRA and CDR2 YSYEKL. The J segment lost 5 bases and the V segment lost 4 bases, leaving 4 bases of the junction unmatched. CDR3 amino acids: CASSRGQANEKLFF. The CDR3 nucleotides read TGCGCCAGCAGCCGTGGACAGGCCAATGAAAAACTGTTTTTT.

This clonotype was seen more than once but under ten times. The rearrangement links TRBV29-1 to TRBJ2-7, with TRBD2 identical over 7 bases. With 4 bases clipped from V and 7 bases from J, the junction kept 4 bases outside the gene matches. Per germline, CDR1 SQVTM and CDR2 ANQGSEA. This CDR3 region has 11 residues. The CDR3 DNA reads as TGCAGCGTTGCGCAGGGAGGGGAGCAGTACTTC. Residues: CSVAQGGEQYF.

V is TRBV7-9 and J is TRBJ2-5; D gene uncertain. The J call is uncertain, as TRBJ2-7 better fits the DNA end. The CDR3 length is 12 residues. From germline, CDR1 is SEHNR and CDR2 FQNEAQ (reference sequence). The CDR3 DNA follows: TGTGCCAGCAGCGGGATGTCCTACGAGCAGTACTTC. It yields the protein CASSGMSYEQYF.

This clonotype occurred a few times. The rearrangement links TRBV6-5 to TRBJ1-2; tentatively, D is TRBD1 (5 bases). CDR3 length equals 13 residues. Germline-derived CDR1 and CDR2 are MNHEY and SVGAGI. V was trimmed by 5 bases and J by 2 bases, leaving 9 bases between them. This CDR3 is CASSRRQNYGYTF. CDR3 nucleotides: TGTGCCAGCAGTAGACGACAGAACTATGGCTACACCTTC.

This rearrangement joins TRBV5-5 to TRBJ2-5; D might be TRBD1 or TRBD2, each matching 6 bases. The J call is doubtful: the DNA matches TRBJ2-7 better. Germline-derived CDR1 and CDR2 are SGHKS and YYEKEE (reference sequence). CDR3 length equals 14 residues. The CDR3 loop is CASSPYQRGDEQYF. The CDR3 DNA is TGTGCCAGCAGCCCATACCAAAGGGGGGACGAGCAGTACTTC.

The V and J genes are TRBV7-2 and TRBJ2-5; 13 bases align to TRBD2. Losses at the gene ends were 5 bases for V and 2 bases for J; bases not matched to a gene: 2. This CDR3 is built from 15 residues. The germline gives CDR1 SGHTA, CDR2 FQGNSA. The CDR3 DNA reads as TGTGCCAGCAGCGGACTAGCGGGGGCGCAAGAGACCCAGTACTTC. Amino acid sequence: CASSGLAGAQETQYF.